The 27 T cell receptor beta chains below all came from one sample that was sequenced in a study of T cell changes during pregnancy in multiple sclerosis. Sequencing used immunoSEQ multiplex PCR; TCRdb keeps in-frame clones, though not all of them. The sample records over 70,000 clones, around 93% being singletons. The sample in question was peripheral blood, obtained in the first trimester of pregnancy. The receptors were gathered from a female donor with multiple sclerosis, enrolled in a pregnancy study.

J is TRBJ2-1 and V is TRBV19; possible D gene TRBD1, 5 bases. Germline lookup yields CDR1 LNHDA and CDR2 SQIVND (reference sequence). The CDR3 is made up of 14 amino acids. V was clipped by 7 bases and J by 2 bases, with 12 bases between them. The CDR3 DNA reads TGTGCCAGTACTTGGCAGGGTGCCTACAATGAGCAGTTCTTC. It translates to CASTWQGAYNEQFF.

The CDR3 region has the DNA TGCGCCAGCAGCCGCGGACAGGGGCACTACGAGCAGTACTTC. Encoded protein: CASSRGQGHYEQYF. This chain joins TRBV5-1 and TRBJ2-7, with 9 bases fitting TRBD1. The V segment lost 4 bases and the J segment 3 bases; nucleotides outside the gene matches: 5. The CDR3 is made up of 14 amino acids. Germline V gene lookup returns CDR1 SGHRS and CDR2 YFSETQ.

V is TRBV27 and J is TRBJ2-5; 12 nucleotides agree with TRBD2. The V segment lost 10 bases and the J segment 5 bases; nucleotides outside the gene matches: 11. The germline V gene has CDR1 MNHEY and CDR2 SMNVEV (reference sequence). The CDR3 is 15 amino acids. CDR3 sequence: CATPRGTSGPETQYF. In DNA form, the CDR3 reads TGTGCCACCCCGAGGGGGACTAGCGGGCCTGAGACCCAGTACTTC.

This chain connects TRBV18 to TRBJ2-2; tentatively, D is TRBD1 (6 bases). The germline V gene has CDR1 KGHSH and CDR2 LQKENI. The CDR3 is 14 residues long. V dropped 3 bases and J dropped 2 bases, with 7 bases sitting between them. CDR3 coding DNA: TGTGCCAGCTCACCGGACAGAAACACCGGGGAGCTGTTTTTT. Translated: CASSPDRNTGELFF.

CDR3 sequence reads: CASTLGGGNSPLHF. The CDR3 nucleotides read TGTGCCAGTACCTTAGGGGGGGGGAATTCACCCCTCCACTTT. The rearrangement links TRBV19 to TRBJ1-6; TRBD1 is a possible D gene (6 bases). This CDR3 contains 14 residues. The V end was cut by 7 bases, the J end by 7 bases, with 14 bases between. CDR1 is LNHDA, CDR2 SQIVND, per germline (reference sequence).

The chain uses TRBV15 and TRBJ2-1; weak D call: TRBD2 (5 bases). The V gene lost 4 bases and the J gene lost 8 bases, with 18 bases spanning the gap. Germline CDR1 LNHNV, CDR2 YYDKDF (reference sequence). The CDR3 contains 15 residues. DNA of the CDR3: TGTGCCACCAGCACCGGTGGCATAGCGATCGATGAGCAGTTCTTC. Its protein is CATSTGGIAIDEQFF.

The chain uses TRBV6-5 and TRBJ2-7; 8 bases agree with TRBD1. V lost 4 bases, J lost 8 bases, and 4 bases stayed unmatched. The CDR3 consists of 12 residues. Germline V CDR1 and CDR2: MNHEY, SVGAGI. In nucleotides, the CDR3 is TGTGCCAGCAGTTCAACAGGGGGAAAGCAGTACTTC. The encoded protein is CASSSTGGKQYF.

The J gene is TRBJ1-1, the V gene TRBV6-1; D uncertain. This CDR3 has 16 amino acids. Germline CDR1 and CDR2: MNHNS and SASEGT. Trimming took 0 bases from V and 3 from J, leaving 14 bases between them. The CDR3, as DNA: TGTGCCAGCAGTGAAGCGAGTTGGGTTGAGGACACTGAAGCTTTCTTT. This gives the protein CASSEASWVEDTEAFF.

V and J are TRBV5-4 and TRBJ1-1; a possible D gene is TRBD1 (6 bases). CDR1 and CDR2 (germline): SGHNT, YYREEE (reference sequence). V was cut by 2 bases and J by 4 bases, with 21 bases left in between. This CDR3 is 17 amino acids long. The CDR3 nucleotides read TGTGCCAGCAGCTTCATAACAGGGATGAGCGGGGGCACTGAAGCTTTCTTT. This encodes CASSFITGMSGGTEAFF.

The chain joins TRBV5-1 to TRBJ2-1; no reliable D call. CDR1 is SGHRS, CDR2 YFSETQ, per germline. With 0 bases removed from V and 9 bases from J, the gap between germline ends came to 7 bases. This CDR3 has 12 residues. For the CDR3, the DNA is TGCGCCAGCAGCTTGGGCGGCCTTGAGCAGTTCTTC. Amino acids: CASSLGGLEQFF.

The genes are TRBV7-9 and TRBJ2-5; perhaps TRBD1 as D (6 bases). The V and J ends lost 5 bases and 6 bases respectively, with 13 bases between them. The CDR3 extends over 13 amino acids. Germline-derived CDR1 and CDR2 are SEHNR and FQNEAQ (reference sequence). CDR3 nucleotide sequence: TGTGCCAGCAGCACAAGGGACATCCAGACCCAGTACTTC. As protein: CASSTRDIQTQYF.

DNA for the CDR3: TGTGCCAGCAGCTTCAGGGGGCAAGAGACCCAGTACTTC. Its protein is CASSFRGQETQYF. V gene TRBV5-4 combines with J gene TRBJ2-5; 7 bases fit TRBD1. CDR1 SGHNT and CDR2 YYREEE come from the germline V gene (reference sequence). V shed 2 bases and J 2 bases; nucleotides not matched to a gene: 0. CDR3 size: 13 residues. Looking up the rest from reference TRBV5-4 and TRBJ2-5 gives the full variable domain: ETGVTQSPTHLIKTRGQQVTLRCSSQSGHNTVSWYQQALGQGPQFIFQYYREEENGRGNFPPRFSGLQFPNYSSELNVNALELDDSALYLCASSFRGQETQYFGPGTRLLVL.

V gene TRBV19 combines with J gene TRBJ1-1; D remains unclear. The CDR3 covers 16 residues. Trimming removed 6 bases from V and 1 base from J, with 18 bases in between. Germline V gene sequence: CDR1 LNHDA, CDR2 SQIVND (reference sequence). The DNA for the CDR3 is TGTGCCAGTAGAAATCGGGTGGGAGGGAAGAACACTGAAGCTTTCTTT. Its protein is CASRNRVGGKNTEAFF.

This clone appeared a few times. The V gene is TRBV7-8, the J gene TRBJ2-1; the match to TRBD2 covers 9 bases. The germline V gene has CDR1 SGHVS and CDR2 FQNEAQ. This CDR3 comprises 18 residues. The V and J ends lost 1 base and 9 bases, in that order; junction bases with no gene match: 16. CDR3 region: CASSLGFQSGGMGGEQFF. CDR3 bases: TGTGCCAGCAGCTTAGGGTTTCAGAGCGGGGGGATGGGGGGTGAGCAGTTCTTC.

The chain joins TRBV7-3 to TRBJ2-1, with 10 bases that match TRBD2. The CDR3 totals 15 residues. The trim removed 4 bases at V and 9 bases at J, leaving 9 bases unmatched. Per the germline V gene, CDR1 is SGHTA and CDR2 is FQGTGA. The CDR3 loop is CASSSSGGVYGEQFF. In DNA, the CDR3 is TGTGCCAGCAGCTCAAGCGGGGGGGTATACGGTGAGCAGTTCTTC.

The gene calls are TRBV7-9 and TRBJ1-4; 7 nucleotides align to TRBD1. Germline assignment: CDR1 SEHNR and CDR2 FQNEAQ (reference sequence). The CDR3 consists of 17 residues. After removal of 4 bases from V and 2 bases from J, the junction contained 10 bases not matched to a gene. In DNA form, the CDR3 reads TGTGCCAGCAGCTATGGACAGGACCTGTCGACTAATGAAAAACTGTTTTTT. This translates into CASSYGQDLSTNEKLFF.

CDR3: CASSASGGHYNEQFF. Written as DNA, the CDR3 is TGTGCCAGCAGCGCGAGCGGGGGGCACTACAATGAGCAGTTCTTC. The rearrangement uses TRBV6-1 and TRBJ2-1; 9 positions match TRBD2. V lost 6 bases to trimming and J lost 3 bases; unmatched junction nucleotides: 6. The CDR3 consists of 15 residues. Germline loops: CDR1 MNHNS, CDR2 SASEGT.

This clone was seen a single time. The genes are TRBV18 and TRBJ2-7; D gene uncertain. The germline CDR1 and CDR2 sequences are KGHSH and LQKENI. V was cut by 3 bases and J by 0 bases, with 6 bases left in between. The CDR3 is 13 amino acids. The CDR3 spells CASSPPVSYEQYF. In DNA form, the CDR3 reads TGTGCCAGCTCACCCCCCGTCTCCTACGAGCAGTACTTC.

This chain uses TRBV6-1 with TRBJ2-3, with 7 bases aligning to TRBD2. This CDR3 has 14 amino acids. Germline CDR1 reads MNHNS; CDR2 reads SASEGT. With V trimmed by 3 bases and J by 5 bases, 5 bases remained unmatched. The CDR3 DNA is TGTGCCAGCAGTGAGAGGTGGGGGGGAGATACGCAGTATTTT. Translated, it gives CASSERWGGDTQYF.

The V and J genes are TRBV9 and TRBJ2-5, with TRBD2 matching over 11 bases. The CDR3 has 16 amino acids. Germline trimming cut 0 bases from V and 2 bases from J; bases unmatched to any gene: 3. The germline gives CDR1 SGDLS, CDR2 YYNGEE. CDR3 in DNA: TGTGCCAGCAGCGTAGCTTCTAGCGGGGGGCAAGAGACCCAGTACTTC. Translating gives CASSVASSGGQETQYF.

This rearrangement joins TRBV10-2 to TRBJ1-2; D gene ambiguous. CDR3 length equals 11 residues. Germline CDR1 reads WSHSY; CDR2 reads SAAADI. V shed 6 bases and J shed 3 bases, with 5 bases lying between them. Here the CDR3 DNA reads TGCGCCAGCAGATCGGACTATGGCTACACCTTC. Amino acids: CASRSDYGYTF.

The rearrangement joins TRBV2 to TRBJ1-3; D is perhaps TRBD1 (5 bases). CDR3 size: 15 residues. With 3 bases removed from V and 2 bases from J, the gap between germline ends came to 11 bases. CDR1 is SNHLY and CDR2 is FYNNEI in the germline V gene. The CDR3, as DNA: TGTGCCAGCAGTGATCGGGGGTCCCCTGGAAACACCATATATTTT. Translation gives CASSDRGSPGNTIYF.

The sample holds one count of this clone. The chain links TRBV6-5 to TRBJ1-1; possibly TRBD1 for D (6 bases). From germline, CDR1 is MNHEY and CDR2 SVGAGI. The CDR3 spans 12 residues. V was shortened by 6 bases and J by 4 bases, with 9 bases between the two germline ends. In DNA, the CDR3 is TGTGCCAGCAGCCTACAGGGCACTGAAGCTTTCTTT. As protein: CASSLQGTEAFF.

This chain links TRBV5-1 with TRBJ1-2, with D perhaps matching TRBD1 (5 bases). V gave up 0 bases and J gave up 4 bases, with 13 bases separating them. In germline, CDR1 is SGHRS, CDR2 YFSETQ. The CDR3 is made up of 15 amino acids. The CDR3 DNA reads TGCGCCAGCAGCTTGGTGCAGGGCGCAGTCTATGGCTACACCTTC. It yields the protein CASSLVQGAVYGYTF.

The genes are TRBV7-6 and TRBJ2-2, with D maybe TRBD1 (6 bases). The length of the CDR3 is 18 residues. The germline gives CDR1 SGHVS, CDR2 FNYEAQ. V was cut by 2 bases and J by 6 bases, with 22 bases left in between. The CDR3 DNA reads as TGTGCCAGCAGCTTAATGATTGGGGGATCTGGGGGCCCCGGGGAGCTGTTTTTT. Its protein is CASSLMIGGSGGPGELFF. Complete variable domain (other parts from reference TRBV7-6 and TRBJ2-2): GAGVSQSPRYKVTKRGQDVALRCDPISGHVSLYWYRQALGQGPEFLTYFNYEAQQDKSGLPNDRFSAERPEGSISTLTIQRTEQRDSAMYRCASSLMIGGSGGPGELFFGEGSRLTVL.

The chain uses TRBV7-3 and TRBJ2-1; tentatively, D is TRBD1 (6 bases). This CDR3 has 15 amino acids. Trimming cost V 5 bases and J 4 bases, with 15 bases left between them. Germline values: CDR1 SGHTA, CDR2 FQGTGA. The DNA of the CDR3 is TGTGCCAGCAGCCGAGCAGGGGCCGATTACAATGAGCAGTTCTTC. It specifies CASSRAGADYNEQFF.

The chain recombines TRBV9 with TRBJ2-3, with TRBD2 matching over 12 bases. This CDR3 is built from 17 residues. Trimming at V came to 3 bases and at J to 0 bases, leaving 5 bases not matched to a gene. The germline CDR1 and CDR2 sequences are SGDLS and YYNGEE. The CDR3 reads CASSALAGGRSTDTQYF. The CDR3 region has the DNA TGTGCCAGCAGCGCGCTAGCGGGGGGGCGGAGCACAGATACGCAGTATTTT.